A selection of T cell receptor beta chains follows, all from one sample in a study of patients and donors after allogeneic stem cell transplantation. MiXCR was run by TCRdb on the RT-PCR reads, yielding one entry per CDR3 protein. The sample consists of 90,000 to 130,000 distinct CDR3 sequences, around 36% of them appearing once. The source material was blood, either unsorted or a sorted T cell fraction (not recorded which). The receptors were sampled from a human donor who was either an allogeneic HSCT recipient or a stem cell or donor lymphocyte infusion donor (not recorded which). It is not recorded whose cells these are; they may come from a transplant donor. Both conserved end residues are part of each CDR3. A D gene is named only where the DNA matches it firmly. Size is omitted from some rows. Given values are once, few, many or a class for expanded clones.

TRBV20-1	TRBJ1-4	NA	NA	CSARRTKPNEKLFF	TGCAGTGCCCGACGGACAAAGCCTAATGAAAAACTGTTTTTT
TRBV12-3/TRBV12-4	TRBJ2-5	NA	NA	CASSLTRGAWETQYF	TGTGCCAGCAGTTTAACACGAGGGGCCTGGGAGACCCAGTACTTC
TRBV20-1	TRBJ1-2	many	TRBD1	CSARDGGTGIYGYTF	TGCAGTGCTAGAGATGGTGGGACAGGAATTTATGGCTACACCTTC
TRBV20-1	TRBJ1-3	few	NA	CSARAPPMVDFGNTIYF	TGCAGTGCTAGAGCCCCTCCGATGGTCGACTTTGGAAACACCATATATTTT
TRBV29-1	TRBJ1-1	few	NA	CSVENWRGTEAFF	TGCAGCGTTGAAAACTGGCGGGGGACTGAAGCTTTCTTT
TRBV29-1	TRBJ2-3	NA	NA	CSVAGSVPLDTQYF	TGCAGCGTTGCTGGCTCAGTCCCCCTAGATACGCAGTATTTT
TRBV7-6	TRBJ2-7	NA	NA	CASSLGTAVGGQYF	TGTGCCAGCAGCTTAGGGACAGCGGTTGGAGGGCAGTACTTC
TRBV6-5	TRBJ1-1	NA	TRBD1	CASRPRNRGGTEAFF	TGTGCCAGCAGACCTCGAAACAGGGGGGGAACTGAAGCTTTCTTT
TRBV24-1	TRBJ2-2	NA	NA	CATSSRFTGELFF	TGTGCCACCTCCTCCCGCTTCACCGGGGAGCTGTTTTTT
TRBV7-8	TRBJ2-1	once	NA	CASSPVARPFSYNEQFF	TGTGCCAGCAGCCCAGTGGCTAGGCCATTCTCCTACAATGAGCAGTTCTTC
TRBV6-5	TRBJ1-6	many	NA	CASGVGVNSPLHF	TGTGCCAGCGGAGTGGGGGTTAATTCACCCCTCCACTTT
TRBV5-1	TRBJ1-1	many	NA	CASSLERIYNTEAFF	TGCGCCAGCAGCTTGGAAAGGATATACAACACTGAAGCTTTCTTT
TRBV20-1	TRBJ2-7	NA	TRBD2	CSARGLARRYEQYF	TGCAGTGCTAGAGGACTAGCGAGGCGCTACGAGCAGTACTTC
TRBV6-5	TRBJ2-3	NA	TRBD2	CASSLGTSGRASTDTQYF	TGTGCCAGCAGTCTCGGGACTAGCGGGAGGGCGAGCACAGATACGCAGTATTTT
TRBV12-3/TRBV12-4	TRBJ2-2	few	NA	CASSTRLEVYAGELFF	TGTGCCAGCAGCACCAGACTGGAGGTTTATGCCGGGGAGCTGTTTTTT
TRBV27	TRBJ2-1	once	NA	CASSLSGPVYEQFF	TGTGCCAGCAGTTTATCCGGTCCGGTTTATGAGCAGTTCTTC
TRBV20-1	TRBJ2-5	many	NA	CSVFFETQYF	TGCAGTGTGTTCTTTGAGACCCAGTACTTC
TRBV5-1	TRBJ1-1	NA	TRBD1	CASSLTGRTNTEAFF	TGCGCCAGCAGCCTGACAGGGCGGACGAACACTGAAGCTTTCTTT
TRBV12-3/TRBV12-4	TRBJ1-1	few	NA	CASSFHSPNTEAFF	TGTGCCAGCAGTTTTCACAGCCCAAACACTGAAGCTTTCTTT
TRBV7-2	TRBJ2-5	NA	TRBD2	CASTLPGLAGRETQYF	TGTGCCAGCACCTTACCGGGACTAGCGGGGAGAGAGACCCAGTACTTC
TRBV27	TRBJ2-3	NA	TRBD2	CASSSRGSGRFADTQYF	TGTGCCAGCAGTTCCCGAGGTAGCGGGAGGTTCGCAGATACGCAGTATTTT
TRBV11-2	TRBJ1-3	few	NA	CASSQTTAPGNTIYF	TGTGCCAGCAGCCAGACCACCGCCCCTGGAAACACCATATATTTT
TRBV24-1	TRBJ2-7	NA	NA	CATPGDNSYEQYF	TGTGCCACCCCCGGGGACAACTCCTACGAGCAGTACTTC
TRBV20-1	TRBJ2-1	NA	NA	CSARIREQFF	TGCAGTGCTAGAATACGGGAGCAGTTCTTC
TRBV6-2/TRBV6-3	TRBJ2-1	NA	TRBD2	CASSYFGSSGNYNEQFF	TGTGCCAGCAGTTACTTTGGATCTAGCGGGAACTACAATGAGCAGTTCTTC
TRBV29-1	TRBJ1-1	many	NA	CSPRDGGHKNTEAFF	TGCAGCCCAAGGGATGGGGGGCACAAAAACACTGAAGCTTTCTTT
TRBV7-2	TRBJ2-4	few	NA	CASSLLAKNIQYF	TGTGCCAGCAGCTTACTAGCCAAAAACATTCAGTACTTC
TRBV7-9	TRBJ1-1	NA	NA	CASSLFANTEAFF	TGTGCCAGCAGCTTATTTGCCAACACTGAAGCTTTCTTT
TRBV7-8	TRBJ1-4	many	NA	CASSPTRRATNEKLFF	TGTGCCAGCAGCCCGACCCGTCGTGCAACTAATGAAAAACTGTTTTTT
TRBV20-1	TRBJ2-7	NA	NA	CSAGGRGYEQYF	TGCAGTGCTGGGGGACGGGGCTACGAGCAGTACTTC
TRBV6-5	TRBJ2-1	NA	TRBD2	CASSHRLAGEGEQFF	TGTGCCAGCAGTCACCGACTAGCGGGAGAGGGTGAGCAGTTCTTC
TRBV7-2	TRBJ2-5	NA	TRBD2	CASSLGAGAPQETQYF	TGTGCCAGCAGCTTAGGAGCGGGAGCTCCCCAAGAGACCCAGTACTTC
TRBV20-1	TRBJ1-1	many	NA	CSAGRNTEAFF	TGCAGTGCTGGCAGGAACACTGAAGCTTTCTTT
TRBV3-1	TRBJ1-1	NA	NA	CASSQAEGMNTEAFF	TGTGCCAGCAGCCAAGCTGAGGGTATGAACACTGAAGCTTTCTTT
TRBV5-1	TRBJ2-2	NA	NA	CASSLRTTNTGELFF	TGCGCCAGCAGCCTCAGGACTACGAACACCGGGGAGCTGTTTTTT
TRBV15	TRBJ1-3	NA	NA	CATSRDLTSFSGNTIYF	TGTGCCACCAGCAGAGATCTGACCAGCTTTTCTGGAAACACCATATATTTT
TRBV27	TRBJ1-6	NA	NA	CASSLSIGRENSPLHF	TGTGCCAGCAGTTTATCGATCGGCAGGGAAAATTCACCCCTCCACTTT
TRBV20-1	TRBJ1-3	few	NA	CSARLGSGNTIYF	TGCAGTGCTAGACTGGGTTCTGGAAACACCATATATTTT
TRBV18	TRBJ1-2	few	TRBD1	CASSPVRGDSTVYGYTF	TGTGCCAGCTCACCGGTCAGGGGGGATTCGACCGTGTATGGCTACACCTTC
TRBV7-2	TRBJ2-1	NA	TRBD2	CASSSAGVSYNEQFF	TGTGCCAGCAGCTCCGCGGGAGTATCCTACAATGAGCAGTTCTTC
TRBV7-2	TRBJ1-6	few	TRBD1	CASSPWTGSSYNSPLHF	TGTGCCAGCAGCCCGTGGACAGGGAGCTCCTATAATTCACCCCTCCACTTT
TRBV12-3/TRBV12-4	TRBJ2-1	few	TRBD2	CASSQVAGGPVDEQFF	TGTGCCAGCAGTCAAGTAGCGGGAGGGCCTGTGGATGAGCAGTTCTTC
TRBV20-1	TRBJ1-2	NA	NA	CSARDYRDLNYGYTF	TGCAGTGCTAGAGATTACAGGGACCTTAACTATGGCTACACCTTC
TRBV28	TRBJ1-2	NA	TRBD1	CASSPGQGTYGYTF	TGTGCCAGCAGTCCTGGACAGGGAACCTATGGCTACACCTTC
TRBV12-3/TRBV12-4	TRBJ2-3	few	NA	CASSVSDMGVLDTQYF	TGTGCCAGCAGTGTATCGGACATGGGGGTGTTGGATACGCAGTATTTT
TRBV4-2	TRBJ2-7	few	NA	CASSQAGLTVPYEQYF	TGTGCCAGCAGCCAAGCCGGACTAACGGTCCCCTACGAGCAGTACTTC
TRBV6-6	TRBJ1-3	few	NA	CASSYSTGFSGNTIYF	TGTGCCAGCAGTTACTCGACAGGTTTCTCTGGAAACACCATATATTTT
TRBV5-5	TRBJ1-5	NA	TRBD1	CASSWGGQRLTQPQHF	TGTGCCAGCAGCTGGGGGGGACAGAGATTAACCCAGCCCCAGCATTTT
TRBV29-1	TRBJ1-1	NA	NA	CSGWWGNTEAFF	TGCAGCGGATGGTGGGGGAACACTGAAGCTTTCTTT
TRBV5-6	TRBJ2-1	NA	TRBD2	CASSLFLAVVNEQFF	TGTGCCAGCAGCTTGTTCCTAGCGGTTGTGAATGAGCAGTTCTTC
TRBV7-9	TRBJ2-7	NA	TRBD1	CASSFPQGTGGAYEQYF	TGTGCCAGCAGCTTCCCACAAGGAACAGGGGGCGCGTACGAGCAGTACTTC
TRBV4-3	TRBJ1-4	few	NA	CASSQEKGLNGEKLFF	TGCGCCAGCAGCCAAGAGAAGGGTCTAAACGGTGAAAAACTGTTTTTT
TRBV9	TRBJ2-1	NA	NA	CASSVGYRDPWDNEQFF	TGTGCCAGCAGCGTAGGATACCGGGACCCATGGGACAATGAGCAGTTCTTC